The present T cell receptor beta chain was sequenced within a study of cytomegalovirus exposure and HLA in healthy donors. Study outcomes and limitations: There were several of the most significant clusters that appeared linked to common viral pathogens in a later analysis. Confirmation was obtained in vitro that a few CMV-associated chains are specific for CMV antigens. Earlier results showed most TCR beta V segments being productive about 90% or about 30% of the time. Listed as cytomegalovirus-associated were 164 TCR beta chains.

The CDR3 covers 15 residues. Germline assignment: CDR1 SGHTA and CDR2 FQGNSA. Trimming shortened V by 7 bases and J by 0 bases, and 14 bases separated the two germline ends. Of note for this clone: Antigen specificity is unknown.

Primers for the PCR totalled 60 Vbeta and 13 Jbeta. Profiling relied on immunoSEQ multiplex PCR, and the TCRdb table lists in-frame clones only, not all of them. The sample carries fewer than 200,000 clones, approximately 80% recorded once. This sequence originates from a woman aged 45-59 years in good health and CMV-seropositive. The chain employs TRBV7-2 and TRBJ2-3; no clear D gene. Sequencing used PBMCs. CDR3 protein: CASIDTASSTDTQYF. CDR3 DNA: TGTGCCAGCATAGATACTGCCTCTAGCACAGATACGCAGTATTTT.